The clone carrying this TCR beta chain showed up just once. Germline V gives CDR1 SNHLY, CDR2 FYNNEI. The CDR3 runs to 15 residues. The V end lost 6 bases, the J end lost 0 bases, and 12 bases lay between the germline ends. The data stem from a study of blood T cell repertoires in COVID-19. Methods used by the authors: Amplification from reference gene primers served as the basis for estimated nucleated cell counts. The repertoire was sequenced with immunoSEQ multiplex PCR; TCRdb's copy has only in-frame clones and lacks some. V and J calls and clone size follow that table, whereas D and trimming were derived from the DNA. Among 300,000 to 450,000 clones listed, roughly nine tenths were seen once. The study recruited people aged roughly 18 to 95 years across 24 US areas.

This clonotype was sampled from a man aged 18 to 35 who had recovered from COVID-19. The V and J genes are TRBV2 and TRBJ2-1; TRBD2 might be the D (5 bases). The material sequenced was PBMCs or T cells enriched from blood (not recorded which). CDR3 amino acids: CASRRAESSYNEQFF. In DNA, the CDR3 is TGTGCCAGCAGACGAGCGGAAAGCTCCTACAATGAGCAGTTCTTC.